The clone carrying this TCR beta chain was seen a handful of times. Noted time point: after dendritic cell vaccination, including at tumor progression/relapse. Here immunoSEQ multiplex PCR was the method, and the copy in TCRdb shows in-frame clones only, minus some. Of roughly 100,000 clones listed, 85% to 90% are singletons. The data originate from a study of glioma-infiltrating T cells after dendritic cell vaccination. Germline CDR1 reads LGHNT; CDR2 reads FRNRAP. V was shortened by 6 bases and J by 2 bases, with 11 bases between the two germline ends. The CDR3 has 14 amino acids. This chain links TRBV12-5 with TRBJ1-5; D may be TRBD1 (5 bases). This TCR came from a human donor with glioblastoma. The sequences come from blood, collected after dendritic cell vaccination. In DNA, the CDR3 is TGTGCTAGTGGACGAAACAGGCGCAATCAGCCCCAGCATTTT. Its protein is CASGRNRRNQPQHF.